This entry features one TCR beta chain sequence. Its antigen remains unidentified. This record comes from a study of T cell responses to AZD1222 COVID-19 vaccine. Study-level results: Increased Spike-specific TCR breadth and depth were observed after two AZD1222 doses.

CDR3 size: 14 residues. With V trimmed by 5 bases and J by 4 bases, 4 bases remained unmatched. Germline CDR1 SGHNT, CDR2 YENEEA. Profiling relied on immunoSEQ multiplex PCR, and the TCRdb table lists in-frame clones only, not all of them. The table has over 150,000 clones, roughly 93% seen once. This chain joins TRBV11-3 and TRBJ2-1; TRBD1 matches at 8 bases. This TCR was recovered from an adult who received the MenACWY meningococcal vaccine as a control. Sample: peripheral blood, taken 28 days after the second dose of the MenACWY control vaccine. The CDR3, as DNA: TGTGCCAGCAGCGCGGGACAGGAATACAATGAGCAGTTCTTC. Translated: CASSAGQEYNEQFF.